The 28 T cell receptor beta chains below all came from one sample that was sequenced in a study of CD8 T cells in ankylosing spondylitis. MiXCR was run by TCRdb on the 5' RACE reads, yielding one entry per CDR3 protein. The sample consists of 180,000 or so distinct CDR3 sequences, roughly 10% of them appearing once. Sequences were obtained from blood, either unsorted or a sorted T cell fraction (not recorded which). The receptors stem from a male donor with ankylosing spondylitis or in good health (not recorded which).

This clonotype was counted ten times or more. The CDR3 loop is CASSFSSTRSTDTQYF. In nucleotides, the CDR3 is TGTGCCAGCAGCTTTTCGTCGACTAGGAGCACAGATACGCAGTATTTT. The gene calls are TRBV5-6 and TRBJ2-3; possible D gene TRBD2, 6 bases. The CDR3 is 16 amino acids. Trimming removed 2 bases from V and 0 bases from J, with 13 bases in between. The germline V gene has CDR1 SGHDT and CDR2 YYEEEE.

In its sample, this clonotype was seen many times. V is TRBV24-1 and J is TRBJ2-3; TRBD2 aligns across 10 bases. CDR1 is KGHDR and CDR2 is SFDVKD in the germline V gene. Trimming took 7 bases from V and 4 from J; bases not matched to a gene: 13. This CDR3 spans 17 amino acids. In DNA form, the CDR3 reads TGTGCCACCAGCCGCCGAGCGGGGGGGCCGGATCCAGATACGCAGTATTTT. Translating it yields CATSRRAGGPDPDTQYF.

This clonotype was observed at least ten times. In nucleotides, the CDR3 is TGTGCCACCAGCAGAGACAGGGAGGTCTATGGCTACACCTTC. Its protein is CATSRDREVYGYTF. V gene TRBV15 combines with J gene TRBJ1-2; D may be TRBD1 (5 bases). CDR3 length: 14 amino acids. Germline values: CDR1 LNHNV, CDR2 YYDKDF (reference sequence). Deletions cut 0 bases from V and 4 bases from J, with 9 bases between.

This clonotype was seen only a few times. V and J are TRBV6-6 and TRBJ2-7, with TRBD2 matching 8 bases. Germline loops: CDR1 MNHNY, CDR2 SVGAGI (reference sequence). Losses at the gene ends were 2 bases for V and 7 bases for J; bases not matched to a gene: 4. The CDR3 contains 13 residues. Here the CDR3 DNA reads TGTGCCAGCAGTTACGATCCTAGCGGGGAGCAGTACTTC. Translation: CASSYDPSGEQYF.

This clonotype was recorded many times. The V gene is TRBV29-1, the J gene TRBJ2-7, with TRBD2 matching 7 bases. J gave up 3 bases and V 6 bases, and 11 bases lay outside the gene matches. The CDR3 runs 14 residues. The germline gives CDR1 SQVTM, CDR2 ANQGSEA. The CDR3 region is CSVTLADLLYEQYF. The CDR3 nucleotides read TGCAGCGTGACCCTAGCGGATCTCCTCTACGAGCAGTACTTC.

This clonotype has only a few counts. The chain combines TRBV30 with TRBJ1-2; no clear D. The V gene lost 2 bases and the J gene lost 2 bases, with 6 bases spanning the gap. The length of the CDR3 is 12 residues. The germline V gene has CDR1 GTSNPN and CDR2 SVGIG (reference sequence). The CDR3 loop is CAWSKENYGYTF. The CDR3 DNA reads as TGTGCCTGGAGTAAAGAAAACTATGGCTACACCTTC.

There are many counts of this clonotype. This chain connects TRBV5-1 to TRBJ1-1; D gene uncertain. Germline lookup yields CDR1 SGHRS and CDR2 YFSETQ. The CDR3 is 16 amino acids. V lost 1 base and J 6 bases, leaving 19 bases between the germline ends. This CDR3 reads CASSLLPNSGGAEAFF. CDR3 nucleotide sequence: TGCGCCAGCAGCTTGCTCCCCAACTCAGGAGGCGCTGAAGCTTTCTTT.

Many counts were recorded for this clonotype. V and J are TRBV28 and TRBJ1-2; 10 bases are a match to TRBD1. Germline assignment: CDR1 MDHEN and CDR2 SYDVKM. This CDR3 has 15 amino acids. The V segment lost 3 bases and the J segment 7 bases; nucleotides outside the gene matches: 8. CDR3 region: CASSLIGTGAGGYTF. CDR3 DNA sequence: TGTGCCAGCAGTTTGATAGGGACAGGGGCCGGTGGCTACACCTTC.

This clonotype has a count of ten or more. CDR3 sequence reads: CASSQERRLDRGPTNYGYTF. The CDR3 coding sequence is TGCGCCAGCAGCCAAGAAAGGCGGCTGGACAGGGGGCCGACTAACTATGGCTACACCTTC. The chain combines TRBV4-1 with TRBJ1-2; 11 bases fit TRBD1. The CDR3 loop spans 20 amino acids. The germline gives CDR1 MGHRA, CDR2 YSYEKL. With V trimmed by 0 bases and J by 0 bases, 12 bases remained unmatched.

This sequence joins TRBV7-2 and TRBJ2-1; D is ambiguous. CDR3 length equals 11 residues. V was cut by 6 bases and J by 10 bases, with 10 bases left in between. Germline CDR1 reads SGHTA; CDR2 reads FQGNSA. The CDR3 is CASSATLEQFF. The CDR3 DNA reads TGTGCCAGCAGTGCCACCTTGGAGCAGTTCTTC.

The sample holds many counts of this clonotype. The chain links TRBV20-1 to TRBJ1-5; no definite D call. Germline lookup yields CDR1 DFQATT and CDR2 SNEGSKA (reference sequence). The CDR3 is 12 amino acids. Trimming pared 3 bases from V and 8 bases from J, leaving 11 bases between. CDR3 region: CSASFGSEPQHF. Here the CDR3 DNA reads TGCAGTGCTAGTTTTGGGAGTGAGCCCCAGCATTTT.

This clonotype was counted ten times or more. The chain recombines TRBV20-1 with TRBJ2-1, with 13 bases lining up with TRBD2. The CDR3 runs to 14 residues. V lost 5 bases to trimming and J lost 4 bases; unmatched junction nucleotides: 2. Per germline, CDR1 DFQATT and CDR2 SNEGSKA (reference sequence). In nucleotides, the CDR3 is TGCAGTGCTGGGGGACTAGCGGGGTACAATGAGCAGTTCTTC. This sequence encodes CSAGGLAGYNEQFF.

There are many counts of this clonotype. The CDR3 nucleotides are TGCGCCAGTACTGGGACAGGGAATCTGGGAGGGGCCAACGTCCTGACTTTC. This translates into CASTGTGNLGGANVLTF. The gene calls are TRBV5-1 and TRBJ2-6, with TRBD1 matching 9 bases. The CDR3 covers 17 residues. Trimming took 8 bases from V and 4 from J; bases not matched to a gene: 13. Germline CDR1 reads SGHRS; CDR2 reads YFSETQ.

As regards this clonotype: A clone one base away is much larger, so this may be a read error. This chain links TRBV10-1 with TRBJ2-2; no reliable D call. The CDR3 spans 13 residues. CDR1 and CDR2 (germline): WNHNN, SYGVQD (reference sequence). V was trimmed by 0 bases and J by 4 bases, leaving 3 bases between them. DNA for the CDR3: TGCGCCAGCAGTGAGTCTAGCACCGGGGAGCTGTTTTTT. Protein product: CASSESSTGELFF.

The table lists this clonotype with a few counts. The chain joins TRBV12-3 or TRBV12-4 to TRBJ1-4; maybe TRBD1 (5 bases). The CDR3 totals 14 residues. Trimming pared 7 bases from V and 4 bases from J, leaving 13 bases between. The CDR3 coding sequence is TGTGCCAGCACCCGGAGCAGGGTTAATGAAAAACTGTTTTTT. Translation gives CASTRSRVNEKLFF.

This clonotype was seen only a few times. The chain joins TRBV7-9 to TRBJ1-1; TRBD1 agrees at 7 bases. The J segment lost 6 bases and the V segment lost 5 bases, leaving 9 bases of the junction unmatched. The CDR3 runs 14 residues. CDR1 and CDR2 from the germline V gene are SEHNR and FQNEAQ (reference sequence). The CDR3 protein is CASSQDEGAAEAFF. The CDR3 DNA reads as TGTGCCAGCAGCCAGGATGAGGGGGCGGCTGAAGCTTTCTTT.

This chain uses TRBV20-1 with TRBJ1-5; D may be TRBD1 (5 bases). V was clipped by 3 bases and J by 4 bases, with 19 bases between them. Germline loops: CDR1 DFQATT, CDR2 SNEGSKA (reference sequence). This CDR3 is built from 16 residues. This CDR3 is CSASPRDLPGNQPQHF. The CDR3 DNA reads as TGCAGTGCTAGCCCACGGGACCTACCTGGGAATCAGCCCCAGCATTTT.

Many counts were recorded for this clonotype. This chain joins TRBV29-1 and TRBJ2-7; no clear D gene. From germline, CDR1 is SQVTM and CDR2 ANQGSEA. The V end lost 4 bases, the J end lost 2 bases, and 6 bases lay between the germline ends. The CDR3 runs to 11 residues. The CDR3 spells CSVAGPYEQYF. The CDR3 DNA sequence: TGCAGCGTTGCCGGGCCCTACGAGCAGTACTTC.

At least ten counts were recorded for this clonotype. The chain has TRBV20-1 and TRBJ2-1; TRBD1 agrees at 7 bases. The CDR3 sequence is 13 residues long. Trimming at V came to 5 bases and at J to 5 bases, leaving 6 bases not matched to a gene. Germline CDR1 DFQATT, CDR2 SNEGSKA (reference sequence). The CDR3 nucleotides read TGCAGTGCTCAAGGGGGCTCGAACAATGAGCAGTTCTTC. Translation: CSAQGGSNNEQFF.

V gene TRBV10-1 combines with J gene TRBJ2-1; tentative D call: TRBD2 (6 bases). Germline CDR1 WNHNN, CDR2 SYGVQD (reference sequence). This CDR3 contains 14 residues. V lost 3 bases and J 4 bases, leaving 10 bases between the germline ends. The CDR3 DNA reads as TGCGCCAGCAGTGATACTAGCAGATACAATGAGCAGTTCTTC. This translates into CASSDTSRYNEQFF.

This clonotype came up many times. CDR3 DNA sequence: TGTGCCAGTAGTCTCCGGACTCAAAACACCGGGGAGCTGTTTTTT. Its protein is CASSLRTQNTGELFF. The chain carries TRBV19 and TRBJ2-2; D possibly corresponds to TRBD2 (5 bases). With 5 bases removed from V and 2 bases from J, the gap between germline ends came to 12 bases. Germline loops: CDR1 LNHDA, CDR2 SQIVND (reference sequence). There are 15 residues in the CDR3.

The DNA for the CDR3 is TGCAGTGCTAGCGGGGCTACCCCTTCCAATGAGCAGTTCTTC. This encodes CSASGATPSNEQFF. The rearrangement links TRBV20-1 to TRBJ2-1; either TRBD1 or TRBD2 may fit D (5 bases each). Trimming removed 3 bases from V and 6 bases from J, with 15 bases in between. The CDR3 runs to 14 residues. Germline V gene lookup returns CDR1 DFQATT and CDR2 SNEGSKA (reference sequence).

This clonotype was seen more than once but under ten times. The chain uses TRBV11-2 and TRBJ2-1; D call uncertain. Trimming removed 1 base at V and 4 bases at J, with 11 bases between. Germline V CDR1 and CDR2: SGHAT, FQNNGV. The CDR3 is made up of 15 amino acids. Here the CDR3 reads CASSLVVSPYNEQFF. Written as DNA, the CDR3 is TGTGCCAGCAGCTTAGTTGTTTCTCCTTACAATGAGCAGTTCTTC. The full variable domain, its missing parts supplied by reference TRBV11-2 and TRBJ2-1, is EAGVAQSPRYKIIEKRQSVAFWCNPISGHATLYWYQQILGQGPKLLIQFQNNGVVDDSQLPKDRFSAERLKGVDSTLKIQPAKLEDSAVYLCASSLVVSPYNEQFFGPGTRLTVL.

The rearrangement uses TRBV19 and TRBJ2-4; the D gene is possibly TRBD2 (6 bases). The CDR3 contains 17 residues. V lost 0 bases and J lost 1, with 13 bases in between. CDR1 LNHDA and CDR2 SQIVND come from the germline V gene (reference sequence). The CDR3 protein is CASSIEAGSHAKNIQYF. The CDR3 coding sequence is TGTGCCAGTAGTATAGAGGCGGGGAGTCATGCCAAAAACATTCAGTACTTC.

In its sample, this clonotype was seen many times. The J gene is TRBJ1-5, the V gene TRBV20-1; a weak D match, TRBD1 (6 bases). Germline loops: CDR1 DFQATT, CDR2 SNEGSKA (reference sequence). V shed 3 bases and J shed 1 base, with 10 bases lying between them. This CDR3 is built from 14 residues. As DNA, the CDR3 is TGCAGTGCTAGGAGGGGGTTGAGCAATCAGCCCCAGCATTTT. Its protein product is CSARRGLSNQPQHF.

This clonotype occurred many times. This rearrangement joins TRBV10-3 to TRBJ2-7; unclear D gene. This CDR3 has 13 residues. Trimming took off 3 bases at V and 2 bases at J, with 8 bases between the two ends. The germline V gene encodes CDR1 ENHRY and CDR2 SYGVKD. CDR3 DNA: TGTGCCATCAGTGAAAAGGCCCCCTACGAGCAGTACTTC. It translates to CAISEKAPYEQYF.

This clonotype was observed at least ten times. V and J are TRBV20-1 and TRBJ1-5; 8 bases map to TRBD1. V dropped 6 bases and J dropped 9; count of bases not matched to a gene: 13. The V gene's germline CDR1 is DFQATT and CDR2 SNEGSKA (reference sequence). CDR3 size: 14 residues. The CDR3 spells CSAPLARGQGPQHF. The CDR3 DNA sequence: TGCAGTGCCCCCCTCGCCAGGGGGCAAGGGCCCCAGCATTTT.

This clonotype was found many times. The rearrangement uses TRBV7-8 and TRBJ2-2, with 9 bases that match TRBD2. Germline CDR1 SGHVS, CDR2 FQNEAQ. Trimming took 2 bases from V and 2 from J; bases not matched to a gene: 9. CDR3 length: 18 residues. The CDR3 DNA reads as TGTGCCAGCAGCTTACGATTAGCGGGAGTTCGTAACACCGGGGAGCTGTTTTTT. It translates to CASSLRLAGVRNTGELFF.